This T cell receptor beta chain is from a study of shared clonotypes between healthy human individuals. Study-wide findings and caveats: A limitation of the genetic and exposure-history diversity represented arose from few donors. An anticipated effect of sequencing depth on clonotype sharing among donors was recognized. Sorted-subset sequencing, rarefaction showed, was incomplete despite large depth.

This CDR3 comprises 15 residues. Some 28,000 T cell genomes (approximately 0.2 ug DNA) went into each sorted-subset replicate. Measured with immunoSEQ multiplex PCR; TCRdb has only the in-frame clones, and not every one. The data contain about 1 million clones, around 74% of them singletons. The table lists this clone with a count of one. The antigen is unknown. V gene TRBV12-2 combines with J gene TRBJ1-2; the DNA was not used to check the table's D call, TRBD1. TRBV12-2 is annotated as a pseudogene. The sample taken for sequencing was memory CD4+ T cells sorted from blood. Subset meaning: CD45RA-negative fraction. This sequence was found in a man aged 18 to 29 in good health. The CDR3 DNA reads as TGTGCAAGTCGCTTAGAGGCTGTAGGGGACTATGGCTACACCTTC. Translation gives CASRLEAVGDYGYTF.